The rows below give T cell receptor beta chains drawn from one sample of a study of shared clonotypes between healthy human individuals. The data were produced by immunoSEQ multiplex PCR, yet TCRdb's version contains in-frame clones alone and is incomplete. The sample has more than 200,000 clones, about 69% seen once. Sequenced: memory CD4+ T cells sorted from blood. Source of these receptors: a man aged 25-45 years in good health. CDR3s include the opening cysteine and the closing phenylalanine or tryptophan. Fields, in order: clone size, J gene, V gene, D gene, CDR3 protein, CDR3 DNA. The D gene is left open where the match is weak. Clone size is shown for a subset of rows, as once, few, many or a class of expanded clone.

size: NA; J: TRBJ2-7; V: TRBV9; D: TRBD2; CDR3: CASSPGGPIEQYF; DNA: TGTGCCAGCAGCCCGGGAGGGCCAATCGAGCAGTACTTC
size: NA; J: TRBJ2-3; V: TRBV7-2; D: NA; CDR3: CASSPRDLSTDTQYF; DNA: TGTGCCAGCAGCCCCCGCGACTTGAGCACAGATACGCAGTATTTT
size: NA; J: TRBJ1-2; V: TRBV7-9; D: NA; CDR3: CASSPGRQRDGYTF; DNA: TGTGCCAGCAGCCCTGGGAGGCAGAGGGATGGCTACACCTTC
size: few; J: TRBJ2-5; V: TRBV9; D: NA; CDR3: CASSLAGGPKETQYF; DNA: TGTGCCAGCAGCCTAGCAGGAGGGCCTAAGGAGACCCAGTACTTC
size: once; J: TRBJ2-3; V: TRBV5-4; D: TRBD2; CDR3: CASSAGLAGSTDTQYF; DNA: TGTGCCAGCAGCGCCGGACTAGCGGGAAGCACAGATACGCAGTATTTT
size: NA; J: TRBJ1-1; V: TRBV19; D: TRBD1; CDR3: CASSAPWTGSLAEAFF; DNA: TGTGCCAGTAGTGCCCCATGGACAGGGTCCCTAGCTGAAGCTTTCTTT
size: NA; J: TRBJ2-7; V: TRBV28; D: NA; CDR3: CARSTHSDPIRYEQYF; DNA: TGTGCCAGATCGACCCATAGCGATCCCATCAGATACGAGCAGTACTTC
size: NA; J: TRBJ2-2; V: TRBV29-1; D: NA; CDR3: CSVLRSNTGELFF; DNA: TGCAGCGTTCTTCGATCGAACACCGGGGAGCTGTTTTTT
size: NA; J: TRBJ1-3; V: TRBV19; D: NA; CDR3: CASSIRREAGNTIYF; DNA: TGTGCCAGTAGTATCCGGAGGGAGGCTGGAAACACCATATATTTT
size: NA; J: TRBJ1-2; V: TRBV18; D: TRBD1; CDR3: CASSLQQGTYGYTF; DNA: TGTGCCAGCTCACTCCAACAGGGGACTTATGGCTACACCTTC
size: few; J: TRBJ2-1; V: TRBV27; D: TRBD2; CDR3: CASSSRLAGSNEQFF; DNA: TGTGCCAGCAGTTCACGACTAGCGGGAAGCAATGAGCAGTTCTTC
size: NA; J: TRBJ1-1; V: TRBV28; D: NA; CDR3: CASSLLNTNTEAFF; DNA: TGTGCCAGCAGTTTACTAAACACAAACACTGAAGCTTTCTTT
size: NA; J: TRBJ1-1; V: TRBV11-2; D: NA; CDR3: CASSSRQKDTEAFF; DNA: TGTGCCAGCAGCTCAAGGCAAAAGGACACTGAAGCTTTCTTT
size: NA; J: TRBJ1-1; V: TRBV7-9; D: NA; CDR3: CASSSQGNTEAFF; DNA: TGTGCCAGCAGCTCGCAGGGGAACACTGAAGCTTTCTTT
size: once; J: TRBJ2-3; V: TRBV27; D: NA; CDR3: CASSFGGMWTDTQYF; DNA: TGTGCCAGCAGTTTCGGAGGGATGTGGACAGATACGCAGTATTTT
size: NA; J: TRBJ2-7; V: TRBV5-4; D: TRBD2; CDR3: CASSGSGSRFYEQYF; DNA: TGTGCCAGCAGCGGTAGCGGGAGCCGGTTCTACGAGCAGTACTTC
size: once; J: TRBJ2-1; V: TRBV5-4; D: TRBD2; CDR3: CASSLDGLAGGEQFF; DNA: TGTGCCAGCAGCTTGGATGGACTAGCGGGAGGTGAGCAGTTCTTC